This T cell receptor beta chain was captured by sequencing in a study of blood T cell repertoires in COVID-19. Trimming pared 1 base from V and 8 bases from J, leaving 18 bases between. The CDR3 runs 15 residues. CDR1 GTSNPN and CDR2 SVGIG come from the germline V gene (reference sequence). The data were produced by immunoSEQ multiplex PCR, yet TCRdb's version contains in-frame clones alone and is incomplete. This table holds about 190,000 clones, over 60% found once. V is TRBV30 and J is TRBJ2-1; a weak D match, TRBD2 (6 bases). The specimen was peripheral blood. The TCR comes from a woman between 65 and 79 years old with acute or convalescent COVID-19. CDR3 sequence reads: CAWSGGGSPEYEQFF. Written as DNA, the CDR3 is TGTGCCTGGAGTGGAGGAGGGAGCCCCGAATATGAGCAGTTCTTC.